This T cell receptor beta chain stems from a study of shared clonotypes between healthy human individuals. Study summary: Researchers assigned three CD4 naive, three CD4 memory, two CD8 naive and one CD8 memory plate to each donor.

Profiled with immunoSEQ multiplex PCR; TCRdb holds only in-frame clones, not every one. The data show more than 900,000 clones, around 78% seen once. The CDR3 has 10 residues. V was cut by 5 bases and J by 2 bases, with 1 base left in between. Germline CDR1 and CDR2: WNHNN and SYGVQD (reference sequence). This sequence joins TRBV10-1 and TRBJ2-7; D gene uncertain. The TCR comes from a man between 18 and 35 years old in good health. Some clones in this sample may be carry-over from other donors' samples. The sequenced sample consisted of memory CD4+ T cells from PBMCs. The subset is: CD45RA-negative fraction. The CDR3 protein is CASSTYEQYF. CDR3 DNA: TGCGCCAGCAGTACCTACGAGCAGTACTTC.